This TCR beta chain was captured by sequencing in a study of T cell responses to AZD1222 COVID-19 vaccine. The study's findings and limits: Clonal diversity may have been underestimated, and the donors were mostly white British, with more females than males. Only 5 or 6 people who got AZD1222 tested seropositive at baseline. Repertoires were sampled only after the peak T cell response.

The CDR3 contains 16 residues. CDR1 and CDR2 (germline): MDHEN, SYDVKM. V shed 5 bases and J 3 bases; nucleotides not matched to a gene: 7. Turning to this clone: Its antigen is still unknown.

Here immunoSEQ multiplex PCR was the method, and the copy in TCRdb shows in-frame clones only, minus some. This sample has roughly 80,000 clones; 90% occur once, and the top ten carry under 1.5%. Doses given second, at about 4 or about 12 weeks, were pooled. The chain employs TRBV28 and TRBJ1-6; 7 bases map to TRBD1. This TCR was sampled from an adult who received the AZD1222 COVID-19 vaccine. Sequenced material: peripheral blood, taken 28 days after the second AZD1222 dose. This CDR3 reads CASSGDSPSYNSPLHF. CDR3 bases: TGTGCCAGCAGTGGGGACAGTCCGAGCTATAATTCACCCCTCCACTTT.